The clone carrying this TCR beta chain has more than one count but fewer than ten. This CDR3 is 11 amino acids long. Germline loops: CDR1 SNHLY, CDR2 FYNNEI. V shed 8 bases and J shed 7 bases, with 12 bases lying between them. Amplification targeted TCR beta CDR3 regions from RNA transcripts. Using the HTBI primer set, a first-round RT-PCR was run on the TCR CDR3. In TCRdb, the multiplex PCR reads were re-called with MiXCR into one record per CDR3 protein. This sample has about 620,000 distinct CDR3 sequences; roughly 16% occur once, and the top ten carry around 4%. Diagnoses used clinical symptoms, serum thyroxine and TRAb, thyroid ultrasound and orbital computed tomography. A roughly 9.3 ml volume of fresh peripheral blood provided the PBMCs. The data belong to a study of T cells in Graves' hyperthyroidism and ophthalmopathy.

This clonotype was obtained from a woman younger than 45 with Graves' hyperthyroidism. The sequenced sample consisted of blood. The chain employs TRBV2 and TRBJ2-7, with a tentative D call TRBD2 (7 bases). Written as DNA, the CDR3 is TGTGCCAGCGACGAGGGGGGGGAGCAGTACTTC. This codes for CASDEGGEQYF.